The 11 T cell receptor beta chains below were found in one sample sequenced in a study of Ad26.COV2.S vaccination and SARS-CoV-2 variants. Assay used: immunoSEQ multiplex PCR; TCRdb lists only in-frame clones, some missing. The sample records nearly 95,000 clones, more than 70% being singletons. The specimen comprised peripheral blood, sampled after recovery from COVID-19. These receptors were collected from a human donor who had recovered from COVID-19.

The chain carries TRBV19 and TRBJ2-4; D possibly corresponds to TRBD1 (6 bases). CDR1 is LNHDA and CDR2 is SQIVND in the germline V gene (reference sequence). This CDR3 contains 15 residues. Trimming shortened V by 5 bases and J by 7 bases, and 18 bases separated the two germline ends. DNA of the CDR3: TGTGCCAGTAGTCGGGAATCCGTTCAGGGGAACATTCAGTACTTC. It translates to CASSRESVQGNIQYF.

The J gene is TRBJ2-7, the V gene TRBV10-3, with 7 bases that match TRBD1. The CDR3 is made up of 12 amino acids. V shed 8 bases, J shed 0 bases, and the junction held 1 base outside the gene matches. Germline V gene sequence: CDR1 ENHRY, CDR2 SYGVKD. The CDR3 loop is CAIGDSSYEQYF. The CDR3 DNA sequence: TGTGCCATCGGGGACAGCTCCTACGAGCAGTACTTC.

This sequence joins TRBV28 and TRBJ2-1; 12 bases match TRBD2. The CDR3 consists of 13 residues. Germline loops: CDR1 MDHEN, CDR2 SYDVKM. V gave up 8 bases and J gave up 10 bases; unmatched junction bases: 6. The CDR3 loop reads CASGGLAGWEQFF. The CDR3 nucleotides read TGTGCCAGCGGAGGACTAGCGGGATGGGAGCAGTTCTTC.

V is TRBV5-6 and J is TRBJ2-5, with 11 bases that match TRBD2. J lost 5 bases, V lost 4 bases, and 4 bases had no gene match. The CDR3 runs to 14 residues. CDR1 SGHDT and CDR2 YYEEEE come from the germline V gene. The CDR3 coding sequence is TGTGCCAGCAGCCAACTAGCGGGGGCGGAGACCCAGTACTTC. It yields the protein CASSQLAGAETQYF.

V usage is TRBV6-2 or TRBV6-3 and J usage is TRBJ2-1; possible D gene TRBD2, 6 bases. The CDR3 has 16 residues. Deletions cut 0 bases from V and 3 bases from J, with 12 bases between. CDR1 is MNHEY, CDR2 SVGEGT, per germline. DNA for the CDR3: TGTGCCAGCAGTTACTCCTTAGCGGACCTCTACAATGAGCAGTTCTTC. Protein: CASSYSLADLYNEQFF.

The rearrangement links TRBV29-1 to TRBJ1-1; D might be TRBD1 (6 bases). CDR3 length: 14 residues. Germline CDR1 and CDR2: SQVTM and ANQGSEA. V shed 4 bases and J shed 0 bases, with 12 bases lying between them. CDR3: CSVGVGGMNTEAFF. The CDR3 DNA sequence: TGCAGCGTTGGGGTGGGGGGCATGAACACTGAAGCTTTCTTT.

The rearrangement joins TRBV27 to TRBJ2-3; possible D gene TRBD1, 5 bases. Per germline, CDR1 MNHEY and CDR2 SMNVEV (reference sequence). The CDR3 length is 11 residues. V lost 5 bases to trimming and J lost 14 bases, with 14 bases between them. This CDR3 is CASSQGTAWYF. DNA for the CDR3: TGTGCCAGCAGTCAGGGAACCGCATGGTATTTT.

The chain employs TRBV18 and TRBJ1-1; the D is unclear. From germline, CDR1 is KGHSH and CDR2 LQKENI. V lost 2 bases to trimming and J lost 1 base, with 5 bases between them. The CDR3 is 13 amino acids. The CDR3 here is CASSPNRNTEAFF. The CDR3 DNA reads as TGTGCCAGCTCACCAAATAGGAACACTGAAGCTTTCTTT.

V usage is TRBV13 and J usage is TRBJ2-3, with 7 positions matching TRBD1. This CDR3 is built from 16 residues. Germline V CDR1 and CDR2: PRHDT, FYEKMQ (reference sequence). With V trimmed by 5 bases and J by 5 bases, 13 bases remained unmatched. CDR3 nucleotides: TGTGCCAGCAGCATCTCCCGGGACAGAGAAGAAGATACGCAGTATTTT. Translated, it gives CASSISRDREEDTQYF.

This clone showed up just once. The V and J genes are TRBV24-1 and TRBJ2-1, with D possibly being TRBD1 (5 bases). The length of the CDR3 is 14 residues. Germline V gene lookup returns CDR1 KGHDR and CDR2 SFDVKD. V shed 5 bases and J shed 4 bases, with 11 bases lying between them. The CDR3 DNA reads TGTGCCACCAGTGGACAGTGGGGTTACAATGAGCAGTTCTTC. Translating gives CATSGQWGYNEQFF.

This rearrangement joins TRBV7-9 to TRBJ1-2, with D possibly TRBD1 on 5 matching bases. Germline loops: CDR1 SEHNR, CDR2 FQNEAQ (reference sequence). The V and J ends lost 5 bases and 5 bases respectively, with 12 bases between them. The CDR3 is 13 amino acids. Written as DNA, the CDR3 is TGTGCCAGCAGCCGCAGGGCAGTTTATGGCTACACCTTC. Translating gives CASSRRAVYGYTF.